Included here is one TCR beta chain sequence, with context. The CDR3 contains 17 residues. V lost 4 bases and J lost 9; bases outside the gene matches: 15. The germline V gene has CDR1 MDHEN and CDR2 SYDVKM. This record belongs to a study of shared clonotypes between healthy human individuals. About the research overall: Three plates each covered CD4 naive and memory; CD8 naive two, CD8 memory one.

Naive CD8 cells comprised CD45RO-negative, CCR7-positively selected cells, excluding terminally differentiated effector memory CD45RA+ cells. At deep level, the assay was performed. Here immunoSEQ multiplex PCR was the method, and the copy in TCRdb shows in-frame clones only, minus some. The profile covers around 1,900,000 clones, with around 95% appearing a single time and under 2% taken by the ten largest. This chain connects TRBV28 to TRBJ1-5; 10 bases are shared with TRBD1. This receptor was identified in a man aged 18 to 29 in good health. Some clones in this sample may be carry-over from other donors' samples. Material: naive CD8+ T cells from PBMCs. The CDR3 DNA follows: TGTGCCAGCAGTTCCTCCCGACAGGGGGCCCACGGGCTGCCCCAGCATTTT. Its protein product is CASSSSRQGAHGLPQHF.